This entry lists 6 T cell receptor beta chains sequenced from one sample in a study of T-cell memory formation after mild COVID-19. Using its own MiXCR run on the 5' RACE reads, TCRdb lists one record per CDR3 protein. The table has 14,000 to 15,000 distinct CDR3 sequences, 20% to 25% seen once. Specimen: PBMCs or a T cell subset sorted from them (not recorded which). Receptor source: a man aged 18 to 29 who had mild COVID-19 (a few samples of this study predate the infection). Cell type and time point are not known.

This chain links TRBV3-1 with TRBJ2-5; D gene uncertain. CDR1 and CDR2 (germline): LGHDT, YNNKEL (reference sequence). Trimming pared 3 bases from V and 4 bases from J, leaving 3 bases between. The CDR3 consists of 11 residues. Here the CDR3 DNA reads TGTGCCAGCAGCCATAGAGAGACCCAGTACTTC. It codes for CASSHRETQYF.

This clonotype was observed many times. The chain combines TRBV7-6 with TRBJ2-3; 7 bases map to TRBD1. CDR3 length equals 16 residues. Germline-derived CDR1 and CDR2 are SGHVS and FNYEAQ. The V segment lost 5 bases and the J segment 0 bases; nucleotides outside the gene matches: 8. This chain's CDR3 is CASSTPPGQSTDTQYF. For the CDR3, the DNA is TGTGCCAGCAGCACTCCGCCGGGACAGAGCACAGATACGCAGTATTTT.

This clonotype was detected ten times or more. The chain joins TRBV3-1 to TRBJ2-5, with D unclear. Germline V gene sequence: CDR1 LGHDT, CDR2 YNNKEL (reference sequence). V was clipped by 4 bases and J by 1 base, with 10 bases between them. The CDR3 covers 14 residues. CDR3 nucleotides: TGTGCCAGCAGCCCCGGGCTGCGCCAAGAGACCCAGTACTTC. This gives the protein CASSPGLRQETQYF.

The sample holds many counts of this clonotype. This chain links TRBV6-6 with TRBJ2-7, with D perhaps matching TRBD1 (6 bases). The germline CDR1 and CDR2 sequences are MNHNY and SVGAGI (reference sequence). Trimming stripped 2 bases from V and 3 bases from J, with 20 bases between. The CDR3 extends over 17 amino acids. CDR3 residues: CASSYGSGDPEDYEQYV. The DNA of the CDR3 is TGTGCCAGCAGTTACGGGTCAGGGGATCCCGAGGACTACGAGCAGTACGTC.

This clonotype was recorded once. This chain joins TRBV16 and TRBJ2-4; D perhaps matches TRBD2 (6 bases). The CDR3 is 15 residues long. Germline V gives CDR1 KGHSY, CDR2 FQNENV. The V end lost 2 bases, the J end lost 6 bases, and 14 bases lay between the germline ends. CDR3 sequence reads: CASSQMGDWLNIQYF. Here the CDR3 DNA reads TGTGCCAGCAGCCAAATGGGGGACTGGTTAAACATTCAGTACTTC.

This clonotype has a count of ten or more. The chain combines TRBV3-1 with TRBJ2-3; 8 bases are a match to TRBD1. V lost 5 bases to trimming and J lost 1 base; unmatched junction nucleotides: 5. The CDR3 loop spans 15 amino acids. Germline values: CDR1 LGHDT, CDR2 YNNKEL (reference sequence). The CDR3 sequence is CASSGNRGGTDTQYF. CDR3 bases: TGTGCCAGCAGCGGGAACAGGGGGGGCACAGATACGCAGTATTTT.